This record looks at one TCR beta chain sequence and its context. What it binds is unknown. The sample comes from a study of T cell responses to AZD1222 COVID-19 vaccine. Broader study findings: At baseline, just 5 or 6 AZD1222 recipients tested seropositive. The donor cohort was predominantly white British with a female majority, and clonal diversity may have been underestimated. Reportedly, close to half of spike-specific TCRs are directed against unmutated variant regions. Spike-spanning, vaccine-associated CD4 TCRs were dominant at 160-218 and 743-854.

Clones were read by immunoSEQ multiplex PCR, and TCRdb kept only the in-frame ones, dropping some. The repertoire consists of around 64,000 clones, with roughly 85% occurring once and the leading ten covering about 6.1%. From germline, CDR1 is MNHEY and CDR2 SMNVEV (reference sequence). The CDR3 sequence is 13 residues long. Trimming stripped 6 bases from V and 4 bases from J, with 10 bases between. Sample: peripheral blood, taken 28 days after the second AZD1222 dose. This chain links TRBV27 with TRBJ1-5; no clear D. The sequence derives from an adult who received the AZD1222 COVID-19 vaccine. DNA for the CDR3: TGTGCCAGCAGCCTAATGGGTAATCAGCCCCAGCATTTT. Residues: CASSLMGNQPQHF.